This section outlines one T cell receptor beta chain sequence together with its context. Its target is unknown. This record comes from a study of cytomegalovirus exposure and HLA in healthy donors. PCR involved 60 Vbeta and 13 Jbeta primers. Profiling relied on immunoSEQ multiplex PCR, and the TCRdb table lists in-frame clones only, not all of them. The data contain some 90,000 clones, about four fifths of them singletons. General observations from the study: Sequencing depth across donors, presence/absence analyses assumed, was roughly uniform. In a later analysis, V- and J-gene trimming of beta chains associated with a DCLRE1C missense variant, replicated independently. The study put 150 to 200 TCR beta chains on its list as cytomegalovirus-associated.

Germline V gene sequence: CDR1 SSHAT, CDR2 FNYEAQ (reference sequence). The CDR3 is 14 amino acids. Trimming removed 1 base at V and 6 bases at J, with 10 bases between. Specimen: PBMCs. This sequence was found in a man aged 50 to 59 in good health and CMV-seropositive. The chain employs TRBV7-7 and TRBJ2-1, with D hard to call. CDR3 sequence: CASSLGEFSNEQFF. CDR3 sequence (DNA): TGTGCCAGCAGCTTAGGAGAGTTTAGCAATGAGCAGTTCTTC.